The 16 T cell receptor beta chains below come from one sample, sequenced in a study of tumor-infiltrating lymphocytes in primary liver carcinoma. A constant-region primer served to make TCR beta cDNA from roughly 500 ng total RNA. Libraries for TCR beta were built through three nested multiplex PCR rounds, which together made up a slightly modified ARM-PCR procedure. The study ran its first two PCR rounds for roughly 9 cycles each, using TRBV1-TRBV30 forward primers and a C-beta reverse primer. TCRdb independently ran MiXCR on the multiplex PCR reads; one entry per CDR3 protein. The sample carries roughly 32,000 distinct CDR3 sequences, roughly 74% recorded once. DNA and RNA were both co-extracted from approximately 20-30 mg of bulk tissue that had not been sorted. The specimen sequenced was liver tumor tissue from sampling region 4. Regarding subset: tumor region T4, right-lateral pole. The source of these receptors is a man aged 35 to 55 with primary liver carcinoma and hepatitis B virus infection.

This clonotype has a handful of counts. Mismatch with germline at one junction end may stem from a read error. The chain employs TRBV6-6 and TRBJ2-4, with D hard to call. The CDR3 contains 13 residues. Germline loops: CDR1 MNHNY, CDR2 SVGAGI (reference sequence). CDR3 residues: CASRDRAKNIRYF. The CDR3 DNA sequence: TGTGCCAGCAGGGATAGGGCCAAAAACATTCGGTACTTC.

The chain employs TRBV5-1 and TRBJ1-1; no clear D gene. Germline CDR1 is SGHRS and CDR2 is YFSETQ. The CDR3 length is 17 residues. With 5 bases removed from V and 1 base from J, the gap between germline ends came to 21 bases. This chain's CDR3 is CASRLTELQLSNTEAFF. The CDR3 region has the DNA TGCGCCAGCAGATTGACGGAGTTACAACTCTCGAACACTGAAGCTTTCTTT.

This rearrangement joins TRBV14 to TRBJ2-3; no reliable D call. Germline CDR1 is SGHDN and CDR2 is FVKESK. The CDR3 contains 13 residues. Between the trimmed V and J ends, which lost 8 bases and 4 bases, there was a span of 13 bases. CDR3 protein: CASCRGCADTQYF. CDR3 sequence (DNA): TGTGCCAGCTGCCGAGGATGCGCAGATACGCAGTATTTT.

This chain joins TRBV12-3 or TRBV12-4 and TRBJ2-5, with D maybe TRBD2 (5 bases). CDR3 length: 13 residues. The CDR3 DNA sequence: TGTGTCAGAAGTTTATCCGGGGTGGAGGCCCAGTACTTC. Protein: CVRSLSGVEAQYF.

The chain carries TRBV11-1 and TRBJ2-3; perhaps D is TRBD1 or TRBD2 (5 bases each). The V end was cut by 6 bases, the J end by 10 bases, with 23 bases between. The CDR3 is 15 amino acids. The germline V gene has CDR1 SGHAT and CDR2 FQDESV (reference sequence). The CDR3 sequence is CASSLPRESTGAQYF. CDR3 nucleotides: TGTGCCAGCAGTTTGCCAAGGGAGAGCACAGGTGCGCAGTATTTT.

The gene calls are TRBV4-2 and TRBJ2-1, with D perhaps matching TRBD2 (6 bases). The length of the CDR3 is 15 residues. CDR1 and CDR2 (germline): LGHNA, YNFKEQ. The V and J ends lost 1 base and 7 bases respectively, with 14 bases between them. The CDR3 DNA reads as TGTGCCAGCAGCCAAGCTAGCGAACTTCGTAATGAGCAGTTCTTC. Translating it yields CASSQASELRNEQFF.

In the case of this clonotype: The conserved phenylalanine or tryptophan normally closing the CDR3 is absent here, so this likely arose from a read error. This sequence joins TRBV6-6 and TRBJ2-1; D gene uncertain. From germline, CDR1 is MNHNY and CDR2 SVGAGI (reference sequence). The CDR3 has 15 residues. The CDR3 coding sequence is TGTGTCAGCAGTTACTCGACTGGTTCCTACAATGAGCAGTTCTTA. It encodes CVSSYSTGSYNEQFL.

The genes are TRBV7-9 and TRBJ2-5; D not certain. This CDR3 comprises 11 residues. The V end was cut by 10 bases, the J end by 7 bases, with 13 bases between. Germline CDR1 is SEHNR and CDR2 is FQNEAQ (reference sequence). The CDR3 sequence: CANNLKGTQYF. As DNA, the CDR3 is TGTGCCAACAACCTGAAAGGGACCCAGTACTTC.

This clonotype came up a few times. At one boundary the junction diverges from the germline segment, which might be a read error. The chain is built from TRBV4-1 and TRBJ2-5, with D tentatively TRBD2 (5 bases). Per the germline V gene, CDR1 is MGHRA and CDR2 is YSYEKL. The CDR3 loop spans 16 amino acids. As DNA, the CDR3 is TGCGCCAACAGCCAAGATTGGGGAGCTCACCATGAGACCCAGTGCTTC. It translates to CANSQDWGAHHETQCF.

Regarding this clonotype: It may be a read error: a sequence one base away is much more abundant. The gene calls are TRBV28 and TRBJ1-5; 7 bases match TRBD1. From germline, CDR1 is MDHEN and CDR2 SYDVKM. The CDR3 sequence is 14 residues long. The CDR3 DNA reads TGTACCGGCAGTCTTGGACAGGTCTATCAGCCCCAGCATTTT. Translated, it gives CTGSLGQVYQPQHF.

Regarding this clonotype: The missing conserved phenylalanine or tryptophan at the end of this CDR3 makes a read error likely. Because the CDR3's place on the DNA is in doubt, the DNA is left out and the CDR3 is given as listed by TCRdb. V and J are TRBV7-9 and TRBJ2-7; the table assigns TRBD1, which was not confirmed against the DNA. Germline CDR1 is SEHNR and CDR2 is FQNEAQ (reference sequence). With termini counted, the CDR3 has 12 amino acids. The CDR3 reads CASSWAWDEEYS.

In DNA, the CDR3 is TGTGCCAGCGGCCCCATCGGGAATTCACCCCTCCACTTT. The encoded protein is CASGPIGNSPLHF. This chain connects TRBV12-3 or TRBV12-4 to TRBJ1-6; D uncertain. V lost 8 bases, J lost 7 bases, and 12 bases lay in between. The CDR3 is 13 amino acids.

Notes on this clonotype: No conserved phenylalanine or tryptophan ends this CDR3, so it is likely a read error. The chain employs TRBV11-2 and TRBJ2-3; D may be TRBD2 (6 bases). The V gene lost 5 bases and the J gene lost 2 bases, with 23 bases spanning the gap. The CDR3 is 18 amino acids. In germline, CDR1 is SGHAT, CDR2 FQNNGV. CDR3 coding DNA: TGTGCCAGCAGCGAGGCCCCACAGAGACTAGGAGTCACAGATACGCAGTATCTT. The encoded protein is CASSEAPQRLGVTDTQYL.

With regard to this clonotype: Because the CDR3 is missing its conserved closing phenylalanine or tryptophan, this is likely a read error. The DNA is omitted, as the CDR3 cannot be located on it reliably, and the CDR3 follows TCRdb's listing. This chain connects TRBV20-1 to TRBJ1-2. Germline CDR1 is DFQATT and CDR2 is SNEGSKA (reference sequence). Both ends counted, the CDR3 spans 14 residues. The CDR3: CSARHGVLSYGYTI.

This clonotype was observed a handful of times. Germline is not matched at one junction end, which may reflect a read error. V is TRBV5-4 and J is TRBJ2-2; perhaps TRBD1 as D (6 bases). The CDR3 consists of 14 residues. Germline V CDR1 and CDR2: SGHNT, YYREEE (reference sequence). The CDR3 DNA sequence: TGTGCCAGCAGGCCAGGGGCGAACACCGGGAAGCTGTTTTTC. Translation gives CASRPGANTGKLFF. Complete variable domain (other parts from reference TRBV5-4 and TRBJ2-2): ETGVTQSPTHLIKTRGQQVTLRCSSQSGHNTVSWYQQALGQGPQFIFQYYREEENGRGNFPPRFSGLQFPNYSSELNVNALELDDSALYLCASRPGANTGKLFFGEGSRLTVL.

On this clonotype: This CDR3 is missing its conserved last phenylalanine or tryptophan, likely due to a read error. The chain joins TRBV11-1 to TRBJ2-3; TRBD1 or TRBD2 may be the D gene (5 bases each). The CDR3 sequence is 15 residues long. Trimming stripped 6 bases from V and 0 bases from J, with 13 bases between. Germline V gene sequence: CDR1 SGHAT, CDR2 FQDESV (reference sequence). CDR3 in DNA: TGTGCCAGCAGTTTACCGAGGGACAGCACAGATACGCAGTATCCT. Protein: CASSLPRDSTDTQYP.